The 21 T cell receptor beta chains listed next were all sequenced from one sample in a study of T cell responses to AZD1222 COVID-19 vaccine. Here immunoSEQ multiplex PCR was the method, and the copy in TCRdb shows in-frame clones only, minus some. This repertoire shows approximately 150,000 clones, 92% found once; its top ten account for roughly 9.9%. Source: peripheral blood, taken 28 days after the second AZD1222 dose. The receptors were sampled from an adult who received the AZD1222 COVID-19 vaccine.

The V and J genes are TRBV9 and TRBJ2-5; TRBD2 matches at 8 bases. This CDR3 contains 15 residues. The V and J ends lost 0 bases and 5 bases, in that order; junction bases with no gene match: 6. Per germline, CDR1 SGDLS and CDR2 YYNGEE. The CDR3 bases are TGTGCCAGCAGCGTAGAGGAGCGGGGGTCTGAGACCCAGTACTTC. Translation: CASSVEERGSETQYF.

The chain couples TRBV5-4 to TRBJ2-5; 14 bases agree with TRBD2. Per germline, CDR1 SGHNT and CDR2 YYREEE (reference sequence). The CDR3 is 16 residues long. V was clipped by 4 bases and J by 5 bases; unmatched bases: 7. CDR3 DNA sequence: TGTGCCAGCAGCCCTCGACTAGCGGGAGGGTTGGAGACCCAGTACTTC. Protein product: CASSPRLAGGLETQYF.

The V and J genes are TRBV5-4 and TRBJ1-1; the D is unclear. The germline gives CDR1 SGHNT, CDR2 YYREEE (reference sequence). The CDR3 is 16 amino acids. Trimming cost V 3 bases and J 0 bases, with 15 bases left between them. CDR3 region: CASSSGGGRMNTEAFF. CDR3 in DNA: TGTGCCAGCAGCTCGGGAGGAGGCAGGATGAACACTGAAGCTTTCTTT.

The chain's CDR3 is CASSIALDNSNGYTF. DNA of the CDR3: TGTGCCAGTAGTATAGCCTTGGACAATTCGAATGGCTACACCTTC. This chain connects TRBV19 to TRBJ1-2; a possible D gene is TRBD1 (5 bases). V shed 1 base and J shed 6 bases, with 15 bases lying between them. This CDR3 has 15 residues. Per the germline V gene, CDR1 is LNHDA and CDR2 is SQIVND (reference sequence).

The CDR3 sequence is CSPRANTEAFF. CDR3 nucleotide sequence: TGCAGTCCCAGGGCGAACACTGAAGCTTTCTTT. This chain connects TRBV20-1 to TRBJ1-1, with D possibly being TRBD1 (5 bases). The germline gives CDR1 DFQATT, CDR2 SNEGSKA (reference sequence). V lost 8 bases and J lost 1, with 8 bases in between. The CDR3 has 11 residues.

The V gene is TRBV9, the J gene TRBJ2-1, with D possibly being TRBD2 (6 bases). Germline values: CDR1 SGDLS, CDR2 YYNGEE. Deletions cut 2 bases from V and 9 bases from J, with 18 bases between. The CDR3 spans 15 residues. In nucleotides, the CDR3 is TGTGCCAGCAGCGTGACGGAGGGGTTTGTTTCTGAGCAGTTCTTC. Its protein is CASSVTEGFVSEQFF.

The V gene is TRBV6-1, the J gene TRBJ1-2, with no clear D. The CDR3 covers 13 residues. Deletions cut 0 bases from V and 4 bases from J, with 6 bases between. Germline-derived CDR1 and CDR2 are MNHNS and SASEGT. The CDR3 loop reads CASSEASSYGYTF. As DNA, the CDR3 is TGTGCCAGCAGTGAAGCCTCGAGCTATGGCTACACCTTC.

The chain combines TRBV13 with TRBJ2-1; D is unclear. There are 11 residues in the CDR3. From germline, CDR1 is PRHDT and CDR2 FYEKMQ (reference sequence). Between the trimmed V and J ends, which lost 5 bases and 9 bases, there was a span of 8 bases. Written as DNA, the CDR3 is TGTGCCAGCAGCCTCCGGCGTGAGCAGTTCTTC. Translation gives CASSLRREQFF.

The chain joins TRBV5-1 to TRBJ2-1, with TRBD2 matching over 10 bases. V dropped 3 bases and J dropped 7; count of bases not matched to a gene: 7. The CDR3 is 15 amino acids. Germline CDR1 is SGHRS and CDR2 is YFSETQ. In nucleotides, the CDR3 is TGCGCCAGCAGCTCGCGACTAGCGGGCAATAATGAGCAGTTCTTC. Its translation: CASSSRLAGNNEQFF.

V is TRBV7-2 and J is TRBJ1-2; no firm D call. Germline CDR1 and CDR2: SGHTA and FQGNSA. V lost 4 bases to trimming and J lost 1 base, with 13 bases between them. The CDR3 totals 15 residues. CDR3 nucleotide sequence: TGTGCCAGCAGCTACTACAGCGCCAATAACTATGGCTACACCTTC. Translated, it gives CASSYYSANNYGYTF.

This chain connects TRBV24-1 to TRBJ1-1; D uncertain. The CDR3 is 13 amino acids. Between the trimmed V and J ends, which lost 8 bases and 1 base, there was a span of 10 bases. CDR1 and CDR2 from the germline V gene are KGHDR and SFDVKD. The CDR3 loop reads CATNNRENTEAFF. The CDR3 DNA reads TGTGCCACCAATAACAGAGAGAACACTGAAGCTTTCTTT.

V and J are TRBV6-5 and TRBJ2-5; 13 bases agree with TRBD2. The CDR3 spans 16 residues. V lost 0 bases and J lost 4; bases outside the gene matches: 2. The germline gives CDR1 MNHEY, CDR2 SVGAGI. CDR3 protein: CASSYSGLAGRETQYF. In nucleotides, the CDR3 is TGTGCCAGCAGTTACTCGGGACTAGCGGGAAGAGAGACCCAGTACTTC.

This chain uses TRBV28 with TRBJ1-2, with D possibly TRBD1 on 6 matching bases. The CDR3 runs to 15 residues. The germline V and J ends were trimmed by 6 bases and 4 bases, with 18 bases remaining between them. Looked up from germline, CDR1 is MDHEN and CDR2 is SYDVKM. The CDR3 region has the DNA TGTGCCAGCAGGCCCCCGGGGGCGCGAGGCTATGGCTACACCTTC. Translating it yields CASRPPGARGYGYTF.

V and J are TRBV6-6 and TRBJ1-1; D is uncertain. The CDR3 contains 15 residues. Germline V gene sequence: CDR1 MNHNY, CDR2 SVGAGI (reference sequence). V lost 6 bases, J lost 6 bases, and 20 bases lay in between. CDR3 sequence reads: CASSSESLYLAEAFF. CDR3 DNA: TGTGCCAGCAGCTCCGAATCCTTATACCTCGCTGAAGCTTTCTTT.

V is TRBV5-4 and J is TRBJ1-1, with D possibly matching TRBD1 (5 bases). Trimming pared 0 bases from V and 3 bases from J, leaving 12 bases between. The CDR3 consists of 15 residues. Germline V gene data show CDR1 as SGHNT and CDR2 as YYREEE (reference sequence). The CDR3 here is CASSLALTAYTEAFF. The CDR3, as DNA: TGTGCCAGCAGCTTGGCCCTGACAGCTTACACTGAAGCTTTCTTT.

The rearrangement uses TRBV5-1 and TRBJ1-5, with D possibly matching TRBD1 (5 bases). CDR3 length: 15 amino acids. V was pared by 0 bases and J by 2 bases, with 9 bases between. Per the germline V gene, CDR1 is SGHRS and CDR2 is YFSETQ. The CDR3 DNA is TGCGCCAGCAGCTTGGCAGGGTATGGCAATCAGCCCCAGCATTTT. Protein product: CASSLAGYGNQPQHF.

The gene calls are TRBV7-9 and TRBJ1-5; no clear D gene. The CDR3 covers 14 residues. The V gene's germline CDR1 is SEHNR and CDR2 FQNEAQ (reference sequence). Trimming stripped 1 base from V and 4 bases from J, with 8 bases between. CDR3 sequence: CASSLENLNQPQHF. The CDR3 DNA reads as TGTGCCAGCAGCTTAGAAAACCTAAATCAGCCCCAGCATTTT.

This clone is a singleton in its sample. The chain employs TRBV6-6 and TRBJ2-2; D might be TRBD1 or TRBD2, each matching 5 bases. CDR1 MNHNY and CDR2 SVGAGI come from the germline V gene (reference sequence). V was pared by 10 bases and J by 1 base, with 16 bases between. The CDR3 sequence is 15 residues long. CDR3 amino acids: CATGTSLKNTGELFF. The DNA for the CDR3 is TGTGCCACCGGGACCTCCTTGAAGAACACCGGGGAGCTGTTTTTT.

This chain links TRBV25-1 with TRBJ1-6; TRBD1 is a possible D gene (5 bases). V lost 1 base and J 10 bases, leaving 8 bases between the germline ends. Looked up from germline, CDR1 is MGHDK and CDR2 is SYGVNS. The CDR3 contains 13 residues. In DNA, the CDR3 is TGTGCCAGCAGTGAATTGGGGGACTCACCCCTCCACTTT. Translating it yields CASSELGDSPLHF.

Here the CDR3 reads CASSIGHQASPLHF. The CDR3, as DNA: TGTGCCAGTAGTATTGGACACCAGGCTTCACCCCTCCACTTT. The J gene is TRBJ1-6, the V gene TRBV19; the D gene is possibly TRBD1 (5 bases). Trimming pared 3 bases from V and 9 bases from J, leaving 12 bases between. The CDR3 spans 14 residues. Germline assignment: CDR1 LNHDA and CDR2 SQIVND (reference sequence).

J is TRBJ1-1 and V is TRBV7-9, with 8 bases that match TRBD1. Per germline, CDR1 SEHNR and CDR2 FQNEAQ (reference sequence). CDR3 length: 13 amino acids. Losses at the gene ends were 8 bases for V and 3 bases for J; bases not matched to a gene: 5. In DNA form, the CDR3 reads TGTGCCAGCGACGGACAGGGAGACACTGAAGCTTTCTTT. This translates into CASDGQGDTEAFF.